The 28 T cell receptor beta chains below all came from one sample that was sequenced in a study of T cells in women clearing cervical HPV infection. Here immunoSEQ multiplex PCR was the method, and the copy in TCRdb shows in-frame clones only, minus some. The data include 9,200 or so clones; the top ten clones carry 8.2%. Sequences were obtained from blood buffy coat. These receptors all come from a woman between 18 and 70 years old with a cervical HPV16 infection that either progressed to CIN3+ or cleared (not recorded which).

With regard to this clone: The CDR3 end is not reached by the read, which stops 3 residues before it; the germline J gene fills it in. The V gene is TRBV5-8, the J gene TRBJ2-1; TRBD2 matches at 10 bases. From germline, CDR1 is SGHTS and CDR2 YDEGEE. This CDR3 is 13 amino acids long. The V gene end was trimmed by 4 bases and the J gene end by 7 bases; junction bases not matched to a gene: 2. CDR3 DNA (partial): TGTGCCAGCAGCCTGGGACTAGCGAATGAG. Its protein is CASSLGLANE. The CDR3 in full is CASSLGLANEQFF.

Concerning this clone itself: The CDR3 extends 3 residues past the end of the read, so its final part is completed from the germline J gene. The chain links TRBV6-1 to TRBJ1-2; 9 bases fit TRBD1. Germline lookup yields CDR1 MNHNS and CDR2 SASEGT. Trimming removed 6 bases from V and 5 bases from J; junction bases left unmatched: 7. The CDR3 has 14 residues. The DNA read from the CDR3 is TGTGCCAGCAGGGAACGGACAGGGGTGTATGGC. This gives the protein CASRERTGVYG. The entire CDR3 protein reads CASRERTGVYGYTF.

With respect to this clone: The read gets to within 3 residues of the CDR3 end, and the germline J gene fills in the rest. The rearrangement joins TRBV20-1 to TRBJ2-1, with 8 bases matching TRBD2. This CDR3 contains 14 residues. Trimming at V came to 7 bases and at J to 4 bases, leaving 9 bases not matched to a gene. CDR1 is DFQATT and CDR2 is SNEGSKA in the germline V gene (reference sequence). Partial CDR3 DNA: TGCAGTGTTTTTATCGGGACTAGGTACAATGAG. Protein product: CSVFIGTRYNE. Given in full, the CDR3 is CSVFIGTRYNEQFF.

This clone is identified as medium-sized (0.01 to 0.1%) from frequency. The missing CDR3 end, 3 residues past where the read stops, is filled in from the germline J gene. The rearrangement uses TRBV5-6 and TRBJ1-6, with 7 bases lining up with TRBD1. The CDR3 sequence is 14 residues long. The germline V gene encodes CDR1 SGHDT and CDR2 YYEEEE. V shed 3 bases and J 4 bases; nucleotides not matched to a gene: 1. CDR3 loop: CASSSGQYNSPLHF. The sequenced part of the CDR3 DNA is TGTGCCAGCAGCTCGGGACAGTATAATTCACCC.

On this clone itself: The read finishes 3 residues shy of the CDR3 end, and the germline J gene is used to complete it. The chain uses TRBV20-1 and TRBJ1-1; TRBD1 matches 8 bases. Germline V gives CDR1 DFQATT, CDR2 SNEGSKA (reference sequence). The ends lost 6 bases at V and 1 base at J; junction bases unmatched: 1. This CDR3 spans 12 amino acids. Incomplete CDR3 DNA: TGCAGTGCAGGGACAGGGAACACTGAA. Translation: CSAGTGNTE. The full-length CDR3 reads as CSAGTGNTEAFF.

A note on this clone: The DNA ends 3 residues before the CDR3 does, and the rest of the CDR3 is filled in from the germline J gene. This chain links TRBV20-1 with TRBJ2-7; no clear D. There are 12 residues in the CDR3. Trimming stripped 4 bases from V and 2 bases from J, with 9 bases between. The germline CDR1 and CDR2 sequences are DFQATT and SNEGSKA (reference sequence). CDR3 sequence reads: CSANLVTYEQYF. The part of the CDR3 DNA that was read is TGCAGTGCTAATCTAGTTACCTACGAG.

About this clone itself: Read sequence stops 3 residues before the CDR3 end, and the germline J gene provides the missing end. The V call is TRBV7-8, the J call TRBJ2-4, with D perhaps TRBD1 (6 bases). The CDR3 is 16 amino acids. CDR1 SGHVS and CDR2 FQNEAQ come from the germline V gene. CDR3 DNA, as far as it was read: TGTGCCAGCAGCCTTCCCATCGGGACAATTTATTATGGT. This translates into CASSLPIGTIYYG. The whole CDR3 reads CASSLPIGTIYYGQYF.

Points on this clone: The read terminates 3 residues before the CDR3 end, so the remaining end is supplied by the germline J gene. The V call is TRBV20-1, the J call TRBJ1-2; D might be TRBD1 (6 bases). The V gene lost 0 bases and the J gene lost 4 bases, with 15 bases spanning the gap. This CDR3 contains 15 residues. Looked up from germline, CDR1 is DFQATT and CDR2 is SNEGSKA (reference sequence). The sequenced part of the CDR3 DNA is TGCAGTGCTAGAGATCTGGGACAACGTGGCTATGGC. Protein sequence: CSARDLGQRGYG. From start to end, the CDR3 is CSARDLGQRGYGYTF.

As for this clone: The CDR3 end falls 3 residues outside the read, so it is completed with the germline J gene. The chain links TRBV7-8 to TRBJ2-1; 10 bases are shared with TRBD2. CDR1 SGHVS and CDR2 FQNEAQ come from the germline V gene. CDR3 size: 15 residues. V lost 7 bases to trimming and J lost 4 bases; unmatched junction nucleotides: 7. The CDR3 bases that were read are TGTGCCAGCAAACCTGGGACTAGCGAGTACAATGAG. This encodes CASKPGTSEYNE. The complete CDR3 protein is CASKPGTSEYNEQFF.

This clone registers medium-sized by frequency. The read ends 3 residues early relative to the CDR3; the germline J gene fills the gap. V and J are TRBV20-1 and TRBJ1-4, with D tentatively TRBD1 (6 bases). The length of the CDR3 is 15 residues. Germline V CDR1 and CDR2: DFQATT, SNEGSKA (reference sequence). Trimming pared 6 bases from V and 3 bases from J, leaving 17 bases between. The CDR3 bases that were read are TGCAGTGCACGGGAGTCGCCAGGGGCTAATGAAAAA. It codes for CSARESPGANEK. From start to end, the CDR3 is CSARESPGANEKLFF.

In terms of frequency, this clone is medium-sized. Read sequence stops 3 residues before the CDR3 end, and the germline J gene provides the missing end. Other nucleotide sequences from this sample produce the same CDR3. The V gene is TRBV15, the J gene TRBJ1-2; D perhaps matches TRBD1 (5 bases). Between the trimmed V and J ends, which lost 6 bases and 4 bases, there was a span of 15 bases. CDR1 and CDR2 (germline): LNHNV, YYDKDF (reference sequence). This CDR3 contains 14 residues. The part of the CDR3 DNA that was read is TGTGCCACCAGAACAGGAGGGGATCCCTATGGC. The encoded protein is CATRTGGDPYG. The complete CDR3 protein is CATRTGGDPYGYTF.

Comment on this clone: One end of the junction does not line up with germline, which may come from a read error. This CDR3 is also generated by other DNA sequences in the sample. The chain's CDR3 is CASSPKLAQEYGNTIYF. The sequenced CDR3 bases are TGTGCCAGCTCACCGAAGCTGGCTCAGGAGTATGGAAACACG. V and J are TRBV18 and TRBJ1-3, with D hard to call. The observed sequence ends 3 residues before the CDR3 terminus, with the missing tail filled in from the germline J gene. The V gene's germline CDR1 is KGHSH and CDR2 LQKENI. This CDR3 contains 17 residues.

In regard to this clone: The missing CDR3 end, 3 residues past where the read stops, is filled in from the germline J gene. The rearrangement joins TRBV19 to TRBJ1-3, with D perhaps TRBD1 (5 bases). V was trimmed by 6 bases and J by 0 bases, leaving 12 bases between them. The CDR3 has 15 residues. CDR1 is LNHDA and CDR2 is SQIVND in the germline V gene (reference sequence). The CDR3 here is CASSSQTASGNTIYF. CDR3 bases read: TGTGCCAGTAGCTCTCAGACAGCCTCTGGAAACACC. The variable domain in full, with the rest retrieved from reference TRBV19 and TRBJ1-3, is DGGITQSPKYLFRKEGQNVTLSCEQNLNHDAMYWYRQDPGQGLRLIYYSQIVNDFQKGDIAEGYSVSREKKESFPLTVTSAQKNPTAFYLCASSSQTASGNTIYFGEGSWLTVV.

Of note for this clone: Read coverage stops 3 residues before the CDR3 terminus; the germline J gene supplies the remainder. The chain uses TRBV2 and TRBJ2-5; TRBD1 matches at 7 bases. Germline V CDR1 and CDR2: SNHLY, FYNNEI. The CDR3 consists of 13 residues. The V and J ends lost 9 bases and 5 bases, in that order; junction bases with no gene match: 9. The sequenced CDR3 bases are TGTGCCAGTCGACAGGGCGGCGGGGAGACC. This sequence encodes CASRQGGGET. Given in full, the CDR3 is CASRQGGGETQYF.

With respect to this clone: The CDR3 goes on 3 residues after the read ends, and that part is filled in from the germline J gene. This sequence joins TRBV7-2 and TRBJ1-2; D is undetermined. Per the germline V gene, CDR1 is SGHTA and CDR2 is FQGNSA. The CDR3 covers 13 residues. The part of the CDR3 DNA that was read is TGTGCCAGCAGCTTAGGCGGAACCTACGAC. Translated: CASSLGGTYD. The CDR3, in full, reads CASSLGGTYDYTF. Full variable domain (outside the CDR3, taken from reference TRBV7-2 and TRBJ1-2): GAGVSQSPSNKVTEKGKDVELRCDPISGHTALYWYRQSLGQGLEFLIYFQGNSAPDKSGLPSDRFSAERTGGSVSTLTIQRTQQEDSAVYLCASSLGGTYDYTFGSGTRLTVV.

Turning to this clone: The read terminates 3 residues ahead of where the CDR3 ends, so the germline J gene completes it. V and J are TRBV6-1 and TRBJ1-6; 8 nucleotides align to TRBD1. The length of the CDR3 is 15 residues. V was pared by 1 base and J by 11 bases, with 7 bases of the junction left unmatched. Germline V gene data show CDR1 as MNHNS and CDR2 as SASEGT. The covered CDR3 bases are TGTGCCAGCAGTGAAGGACAGGGGACCTACACACCC. Translation: CASSEGQGTYTP. The entire CDR3 protein is CASSEGQGTYTPLHF.

Concerning this clone: The observed sequence ends 3 residues before the CDR3 terminus, with the missing tail filled in from the germline J gene. The chain employs TRBV20-1 and TRBJ1-6, with D tentatively TRBD1 (6 bases). V gave up 2 bases and J gave up 8 bases, with 13 bases separating them. Germline values: CDR1 DFQATT, CDR2 SNEGSKA (reference sequence). The length of the CDR3 is 14 residues. The chain's CDR3 is CSARQGSLHSPLHF. The part of the CDR3 DNA that was read is TGCAGTGCTAGACAGGGGAGTCTCCATTCACCC.

A note on this clone: The CDR3 end falls 3 residues outside the read, so it is completed with the germline J gene. The V call is TRBV20-1, the J call TRBJ2-3; 9 bases agree with TRBD1. V lost 4 bases to trimming and J lost 5 bases; unmatched junction nucleotides: 7. The V gene's germline CDR1 is DFQATT and CDR2 SNEGSKA (reference sequence). The CDR3 consists of 14 residues. Partial CDR3 DNA: TGCAGTGCTACCAGGACAGGGGTCGGAGATACG. This encodes CSATRTGVGDT. The complete CDR3 sequence is CSATRTGVGDTQYF.

Concerning this clone itself: Coverage ceases 3 residues before the CDR3 finishes, and the germline J gene fills in the end. This chain joins TRBV12-3 or TRBV12-4 and TRBJ2-7; 7 bases align to TRBD1. The CDR3 totals 14 residues. J was trimmed by 2 bases and V by 3 bases; bases with no gene match: 4. Here the CDR3 reads CASSFDRAPYEQYF. Incomplete CDR3 DNA: TGTGCCAGCAGTTTCGACAGGGCTCCCTACGAG.

On this clone itself: Read data end 3 residues before the CDR3 end; the end is taken from the germline J gene. The J gene is TRBJ2-5, the V gene TRBV7-3; D remains ambiguous. Germline V lookup: CDR1 SGHTA, CDR2 FQGTGA. This CDR3 has 12 amino acids. With 2 bases removed from V and 5 bases from J, the gap between germline ends came to 6 bases. CDR3: CASSLGQETQYF. The covered CDR3 bases are TGTGCCAGCAGCTTAGGTCAGGAGACC. The full variable domain, completed using reference TRBV7-3 and TRBJ2-5, is GAGVSQTPSNKVTEKGKYVELRCDPISGHTALYWYRQSLGQGPEFLIYFQGTGAADDSGLPNDRFFAVRPEGSVSTLKIQRTERGDSAVYLCASSLGQETQYFGPGTRLLVL.

Concerning this clone itself: The read ends 3 residues before the CDR3 terminus; that terminus is restored from the germline J gene. V gene TRBV19 combines with J gene TRBJ2-6, with 12 nucleotides matching TRBD1. CDR3 length: 19 residues. Germline CDR1 LNHDA, CDR2 SQIVND (reference sequence). The V and J ends lost 3 bases and 3 bases, in that order; junction bases with no gene match: 9. CDR3 region: CASSMLTGTGGYGANVLTF. The CDR3 DNA, read in part, is TGTGCCAGTAGTATGCTAACGGGGACAGGGGGCTATGGGGCCAACGTC.

For this clone: The CDR3 is cut off 3 residues early in the read; its end comes from the germline J gene. V gene TRBV18 combines with J gene TRBJ2-2, with 8 nucleotides matching TRBD2. The V and J ends lost 2 bases and 1 base, in that order; junction bases with no gene match: 6. Germline lookup yields CDR1 KGHSH and CDR2 LQKENI. CDR3 length: 17 residues. The CDR3 spells CASSPVSLAGNTGELFF. The DNA read from the CDR3 is TGTGCCAGCTCACCAGTCTCTCTAGCGGGGAACACCGGGGAG. Combining the CDR3 with reference TRBV18 and TRBJ2-2 gives the whole variable domain NAGVMQNPRHLVRRRGQEARLRCSPMKGHSHVYWYRQLPEEGLKFMVYLQKENIIDESGMPKERFSAEFPKEGPSILRIQQVVRGDSAAYFCASSPVSLAGNTGELFFGEGSRLTVL.

The sequenced CDR3 bases are TGCAGTGCTCAACGCGGGGGGCGTCGGGATGAG. Amino acids: CSAQRGGRRDE. In full, the CDR3 reads CSAQRGGRRDEQFF. This chain uses TRBV20-1 with TRBJ2-1, with TRBD2 matching 8 bases. The read ends 3 residues shy of where the CDR3 ends; the end is completed using the germline J gene. CDR3 length: 14 residues. Unmatched junction bases numbered 11, after V lost 5 bases and J lost 8 bases. CDR1 and CDR2 from the germline V gene are DFQATT and SNEGSKA (reference sequence).

Regarding this clone: Coverage ceases 3 residues before the CDR3 finishes, and the germline J gene fills in the end. The chain joins TRBV20-1 to TRBJ2-3, with 8 positions matching TRBD2. CDR1 is DFQATT and CDR2 is SNEGSKA in the germline V gene (reference sequence). The CDR3 is made up of 15 amino acids. The covered CDR3 bases are TGCAGTGCTAGAGATTTTAGCGGGGCCAAAGAGACG. As protein: CSARDFSGAKET. The CDR3 as a whole reads CSARDFSGAKETQYF.

For this clone: The CDR3 extends 3 residues past the end of the read, so its final part is completed from the germline J gene. The chain has TRBV12-3 or TRBV12-4 and TRBJ1-1; TRBD1 agrees at 8 bases. With 5 bases clipped from V and 1 base from J, the junction kept 3 bases outside the gene matches. This CDR3 has 14 residues. The CDR3 protein is CASSPGTGNTEAFF. The sequenced part of the CDR3 DNA is TGTGCCAGCAGTCCCGGGACAGGGAACACTGAA.

A note on this clone: Coverage ceases 3 residues before the CDR3 finishes, and the germline J gene fills in the end. This chain links TRBV10-3 with TRBJ1-1, with D possibly being TRBD1 (6 bases). CDR1 and CDR2 (germline): ENHRY, SYGVKD. The CDR3 extends over 14 amino acids. Trimming shortened V by 10 bases and J by 7 bases, and 22 bases separated the two germline ends. CDR3 sequence: CASLGGLGLSEAFF. The covered CDR3 bases are TGTGCCAGCCTGGGGGGGCTTGGGTTAAGTGAA.

As regards this clone: The read comes to an end 3 residues before the CDR3 does, leaving the germline J gene to fill in the end. The V and J genes are TRBV18 and TRBJ2-2; TRBD1 matches at 7 bases. This CDR3 contains 17 residues. Germline V gene lookup returns CDR1 KGHSH and CDR2 LQKENI. CDR3 sequence reads: CASSPGTANTGANVLFF. CDR3 bases read: TGTGCCAGCTCACCCGGGACAGCAAATACTGGGGCCAACGTG.

Comments on this clone: The read finishes 3 residues shy of the CDR3 end, and the germline J gene is used to complete it. V gene TRBV7-2 combines with J gene TRBJ2-1; D is unresolved. Germline CDR1 SGHTA, CDR2 FQGNSA. V was clipped by 4 bases and J by 9 bases, with 7 bases between them. The CDR3 covers 11 residues. The sequenced part of the CDR3 DNA is TGTGCCAGCAGCTCTATAAGTGAG. Encoded protein: CASSSISE. The complete CDR3 protein is CASSSISEQFF.